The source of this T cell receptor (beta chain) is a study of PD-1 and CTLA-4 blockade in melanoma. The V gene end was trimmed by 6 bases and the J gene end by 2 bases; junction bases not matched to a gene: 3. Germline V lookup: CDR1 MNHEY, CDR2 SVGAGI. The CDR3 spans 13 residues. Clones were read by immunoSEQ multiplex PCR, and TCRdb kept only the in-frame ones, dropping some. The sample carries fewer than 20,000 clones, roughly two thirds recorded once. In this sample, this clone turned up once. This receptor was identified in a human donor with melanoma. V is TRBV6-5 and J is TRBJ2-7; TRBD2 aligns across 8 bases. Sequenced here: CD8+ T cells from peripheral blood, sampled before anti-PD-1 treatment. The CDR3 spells CASRPGLAYEQYF. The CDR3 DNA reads TGTGCCAGCAGGCCGGGACTAGCCTACGAGCAGTACTTC.